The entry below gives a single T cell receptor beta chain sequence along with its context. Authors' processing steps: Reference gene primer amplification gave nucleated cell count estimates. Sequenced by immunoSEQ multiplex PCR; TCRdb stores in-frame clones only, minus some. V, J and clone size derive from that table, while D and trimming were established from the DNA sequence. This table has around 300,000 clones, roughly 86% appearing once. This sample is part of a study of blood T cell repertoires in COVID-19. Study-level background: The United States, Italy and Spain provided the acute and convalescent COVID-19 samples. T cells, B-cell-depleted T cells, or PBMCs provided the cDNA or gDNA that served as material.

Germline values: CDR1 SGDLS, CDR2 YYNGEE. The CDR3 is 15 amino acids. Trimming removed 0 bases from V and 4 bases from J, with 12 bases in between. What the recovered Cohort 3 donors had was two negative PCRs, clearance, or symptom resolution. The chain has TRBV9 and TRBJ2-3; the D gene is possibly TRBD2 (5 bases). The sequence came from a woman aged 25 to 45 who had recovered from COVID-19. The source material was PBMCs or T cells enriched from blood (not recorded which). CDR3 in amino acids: CASSVEGRGADTQYF. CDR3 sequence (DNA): TGTGCCAGCAGCGTAGAAGGGAGAGGCGCAGATACGCAGTATTTT.